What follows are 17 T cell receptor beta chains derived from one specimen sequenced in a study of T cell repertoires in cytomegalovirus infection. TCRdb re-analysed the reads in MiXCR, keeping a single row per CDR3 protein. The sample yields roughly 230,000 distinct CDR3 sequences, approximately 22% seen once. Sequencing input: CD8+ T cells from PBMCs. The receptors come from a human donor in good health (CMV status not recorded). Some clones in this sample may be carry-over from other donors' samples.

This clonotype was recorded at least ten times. CDR3 nucleotide sequence: TGTGCCAGCAGCCCTATTGGGGTTGTCCGGGACAGGGATCTGTACGAGCAGTACTTC. This gives the protein CASSPIGVVRDRDLYEQYF. The chain couples TRBV28 to TRBJ2-7, with 9 bases fitting TRBD1. Looked up from germline, CDR1 is MDHEN and CDR2 is SYDVKM. Losses at the gene ends were 6 bases for V and 4 bases for J; bases not matched to a gene: 22. The CDR3 consists of 19 residues.

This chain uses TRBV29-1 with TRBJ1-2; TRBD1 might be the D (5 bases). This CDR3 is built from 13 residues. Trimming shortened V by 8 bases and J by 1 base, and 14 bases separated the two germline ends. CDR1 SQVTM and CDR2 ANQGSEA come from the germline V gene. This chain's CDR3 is CSIGPGFNYGYTF. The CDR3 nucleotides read TGCAGCATTGGCCCAGGGTTTAACTATGGCTACACCTTC.

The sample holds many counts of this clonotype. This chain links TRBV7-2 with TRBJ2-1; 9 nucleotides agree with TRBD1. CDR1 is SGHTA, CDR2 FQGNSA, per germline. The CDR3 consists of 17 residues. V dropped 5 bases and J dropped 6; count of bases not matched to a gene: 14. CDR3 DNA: TGTGCCAGCAGCCTTAGAGGAGGGACAGGGAGGGTCAATGAGCAGTTCTTC. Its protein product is CASSLRGGTGRVNEQFF.

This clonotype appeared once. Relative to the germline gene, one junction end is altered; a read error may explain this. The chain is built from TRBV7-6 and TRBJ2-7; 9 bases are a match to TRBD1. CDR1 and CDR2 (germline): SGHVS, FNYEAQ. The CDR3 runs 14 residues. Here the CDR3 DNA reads TGTGCCAGCAGCTTTGGGACAGGGCACTACGAGCCGTACTTC. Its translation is CASSFGTGHYEPYF.

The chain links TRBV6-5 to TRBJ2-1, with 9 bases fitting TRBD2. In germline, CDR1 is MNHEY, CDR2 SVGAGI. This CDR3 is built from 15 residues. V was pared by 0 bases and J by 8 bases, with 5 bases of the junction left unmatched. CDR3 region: CASSYSSGGIHEQFF. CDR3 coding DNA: TGTGCCAGCAGTTACTCTAGCGGGGGAATCCATGAGCAGTTCTTC.

The CDR3 coding sequence is TGTGCCAGCAGACTGGGACAGGGAAGGGTGAGCACTGAAGCTTTCTTT. Translating it yields CASRLGQGRVSTEAFF. The chain joins TRBV28 to TRBJ1-1; 9 nucleotides agree with TRBD1. V lost 6 bases to trimming and J lost 4 bases; unmatched junction nucleotides: 12. The CDR3 length is 16 residues. Germline lookup yields CDR1 MDHEN and CDR2 SYDVKM.

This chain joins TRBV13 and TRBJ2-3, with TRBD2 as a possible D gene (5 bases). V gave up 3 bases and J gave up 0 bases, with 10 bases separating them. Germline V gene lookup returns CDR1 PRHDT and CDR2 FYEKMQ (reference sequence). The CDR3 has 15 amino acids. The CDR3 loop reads CASSLPGSSTDTQYF. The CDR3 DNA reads TGTGCCAGCAGCTTGCCGGGATCTAGCACAGATACGCAGTATTTT. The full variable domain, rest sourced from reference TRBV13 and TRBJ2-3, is AAGVIQSPRHLIKEKRETATLKCYPIPRHDTVYWYQQGPGQDPQFLISFYEKMQSDKGSIPDRFSAQQFSDYHSELNMSSLELGDSALYFCASSLPGSSTDTQYFGPGTRLTVL.

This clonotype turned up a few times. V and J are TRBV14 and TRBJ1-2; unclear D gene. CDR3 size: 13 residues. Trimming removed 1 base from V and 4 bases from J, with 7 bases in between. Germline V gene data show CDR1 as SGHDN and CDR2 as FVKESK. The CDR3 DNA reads TGTGCCAGCAGCCAAGGCAGCTCCTATGGCTACACCTTC. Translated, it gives CASSQGSSYGYTF.

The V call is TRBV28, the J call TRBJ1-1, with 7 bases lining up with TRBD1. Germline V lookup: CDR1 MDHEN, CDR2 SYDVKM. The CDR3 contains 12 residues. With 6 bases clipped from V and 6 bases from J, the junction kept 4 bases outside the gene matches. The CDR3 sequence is CASRFGTAEAFF. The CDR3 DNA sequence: TGTGCCAGCAGATTTGGGACAGCTGAAGCTTTCTTT. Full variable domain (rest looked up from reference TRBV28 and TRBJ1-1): DVKVTQSSRYLVKRTGEKVFLECVQDMDHENMFWYRQDPGLGLRLIYFSYDVKMKEKGDIPEGYSVSREKKERFSLILESASTNQTSMYLCASRFGTAEAFFGQGTRLTVV.

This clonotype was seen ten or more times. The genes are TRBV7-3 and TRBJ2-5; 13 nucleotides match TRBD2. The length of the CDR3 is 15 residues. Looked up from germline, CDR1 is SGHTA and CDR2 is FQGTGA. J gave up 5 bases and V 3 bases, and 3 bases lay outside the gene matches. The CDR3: CASSLGTSGEETQYF. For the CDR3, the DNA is TGTGCCAGCAGCTTGGGGACTAGCGGGGAGGAGACCCAGTACTTC.

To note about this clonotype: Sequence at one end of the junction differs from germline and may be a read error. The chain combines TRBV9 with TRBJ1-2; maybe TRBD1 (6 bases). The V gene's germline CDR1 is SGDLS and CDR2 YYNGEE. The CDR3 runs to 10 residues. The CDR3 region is CSSSGAGYTF. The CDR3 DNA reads TGTTCCAGCTCGGGGGCCGGCTACACCTTC. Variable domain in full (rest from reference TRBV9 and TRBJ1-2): DSGVTQTPKHLITATGQRVTLRCSPRSGDLSVYWYQQSLDQGLQFLIQYYNGEERAKGNILERFSAQQFPDLHSELNLSSLELGDSALYFCSSSGAGYTFGSGTRLTVV.

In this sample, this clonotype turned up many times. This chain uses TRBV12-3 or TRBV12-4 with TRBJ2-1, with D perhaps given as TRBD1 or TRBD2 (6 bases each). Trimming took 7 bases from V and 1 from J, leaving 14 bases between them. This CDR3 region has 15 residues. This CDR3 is CASNIGGGSYNEQFF. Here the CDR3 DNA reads TGTGCCAGCAACATCGGAGGGGGATCCTACAATGAGCAGTTCTTC.

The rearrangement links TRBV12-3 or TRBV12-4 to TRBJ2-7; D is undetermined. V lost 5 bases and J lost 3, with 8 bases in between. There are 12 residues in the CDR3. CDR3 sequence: CASSQILYEQYF. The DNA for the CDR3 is TGTGCCAGCAGTCAGATACTCTACGAGCAGTACTTC.

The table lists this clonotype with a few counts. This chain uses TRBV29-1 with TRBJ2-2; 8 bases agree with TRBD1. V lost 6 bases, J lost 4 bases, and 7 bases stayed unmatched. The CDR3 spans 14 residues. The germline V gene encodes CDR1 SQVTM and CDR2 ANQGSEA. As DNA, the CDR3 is TGCAGCGTAGGGACAGGTCGGTTCACCGGGGAGCTGTTTTTT. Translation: CSVGTGRFTGELFF.

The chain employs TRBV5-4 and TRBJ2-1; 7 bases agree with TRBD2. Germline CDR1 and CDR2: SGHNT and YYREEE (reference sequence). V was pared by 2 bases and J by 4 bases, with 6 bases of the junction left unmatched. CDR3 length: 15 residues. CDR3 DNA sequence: TGTGCCAGCAGCTTTGGGGGGGGTCGTTACAATGAGCAGTTCTTC. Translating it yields CASSFGGGRYNEQFF.

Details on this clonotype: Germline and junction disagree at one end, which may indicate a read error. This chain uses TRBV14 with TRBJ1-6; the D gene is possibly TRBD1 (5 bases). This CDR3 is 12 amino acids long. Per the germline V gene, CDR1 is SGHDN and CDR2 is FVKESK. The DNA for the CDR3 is TGTGCCAGCAGCCAGGGGGTTTCACCCCTCCGCTTT. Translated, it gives CASSQGVSPLRF.

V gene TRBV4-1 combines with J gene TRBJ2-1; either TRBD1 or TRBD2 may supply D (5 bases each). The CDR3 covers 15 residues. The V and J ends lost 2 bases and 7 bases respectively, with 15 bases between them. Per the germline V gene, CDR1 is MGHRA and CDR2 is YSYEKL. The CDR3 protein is CASSQSGTVVNEQFF. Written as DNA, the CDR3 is TGCGCCAGCAGCCAAAGTGGGACGGTAGTAAATGAGCAGTTCTTC.